The rows below give T cell receptor beta chains drawn from one sample of a study of immune evolution from preneoplasia to lung adenocarcinoma. Assay used: immunoSEQ multiplex PCR; TCRdb lists only in-frame clones, some missing. The sample lists 8,000 to 10,000 clones, 79% occurring once. Source material: FFPE lung adenocarcinoma in situ tissue. The receptor source for this set is a person of 80 years or more with lung adenocarcinoma. CDR3s include the opening cysteine and the closing phenylalanine or tryptophan. The order of the fields is D gene, clone size, J gene, V gene, CDR3 protein, CDR3 DNA. D genes are given only for firm matches. Clone size is shown for a subset of rows, as once, few, many or a class of expanded clone.

NA large TRBJ2-7 TRBV7-6 CASSLGQGGEQYF TGTGCCAGCAGCTTGGGCCAGGGGGGCGAGCAGTACTTC
TRBD1 once TRBJ1-2 TRBV7-9 CASSPTGYYGYTF TGTGCCAGCAGCCCGACAGGGTACTATGGCTACACCTTC
NA NA TRBJ2-3 TRBV9 CASSVAYGSWDTQYF TGTGCCAGCAGCGTAGCTTACGGAAGTTGGGATACGCAGTATTTT
NA few TRBJ2-5 TRBV6-6 CASRPVSGQETQYF TGTGCCAGCAGGCCCGTTTCGGGACAAGAGACCCAGTACTTC
NA NA TRBJ2-5 TRBV5-5 CASSLDGRRRETQYF TGTGCCAGCAGCTTGGATGGGCGGCGGAGGGAGACCCAGTACTTC
NA NA TRBJ2-5 TRBV7-2 CASNRDGGGETQYF TGTGCCAGCAATAGGGACGGTGGTGGAGAGACCCAGTACTTC
NA NA TRBJ2-1 TRBV4-1 CASSQGDWGFEQFF TGCGCCAGCAGCCAAGGGGACTGGGGGTTTGAGCAGTTCTTC
TRBD1 NA TRBJ1-5 TRBV19 CASSIVGQRLHF TGTGCCAGTAGTATAGTGGGACAGCGATTGCATTTT
TRBD2 NA TRBJ2-1 TRBV7-2 CASSASGARVEQFF TGTGCCAGCAGCGCCAGCGGGGCCCGCGTTGAGCAGTTCTTC
NA NA TRBJ2-1 TRBV4-1 CASSQGQTSYNEQFF TGCGCCAGCAGCCAAGGGCAGACCTCCTACAATGAGCAGTTCTTC
NA NA TRBJ1-1 TRBV28 CASSLWLDPNTEAFF TGTGCCAGCAGTTTATGGCTGGACCCGAACACTGAAGCTTTCTTT
TRBD1 few TRBJ2-7 TRBV6-5 CASSGDRGDEQYF TGTGCCAGCAGTGGGGACAGGGGGGACGAGCAGTACTTC
NA NA TRBJ2-5 TRBV29-1 CSVDRGVEETQYF TGCAGCGTTGATAGGGGGGTTGAAGAGACCCAGTACTTC
NA NA TRBJ2-7 TRBV7-2 CASSSGQFRDEQYF TGTGCCAGCAGCTCGGGACAATTTAGGGACGAGCAGTACTTC
TRBD1 NA TRBJ1-2 TRBV2 CASRGTGGKYTF TGTGCCAGCAGGGGGACAGGGGGCAAGTACACCTTC
NA NA TRBJ2-7 TRBV28 CASRGNYEQYF TGTGCCAGCAGGGGTAACTACGAGCAGTACTTC
NA NA TRBJ1-4 TRBV19 CASTETVGPTNEKLFF TGTGCCAGTACCGAAACGGTAGGGCCAACTAATGAAAAACTGTTTTTT
NA NA TRBJ1-5 TRBV2 CASSLGKADQPQHF TGTGCCAGCAGCCTGGGAAAGGCCGATCAGCCCCAGCATTTT
NA NA TRBJ1-5 TRBV9 CASSLGAGGNQPQHF TGTGCCAGCAGCCTTGGGGCAGGGGGCAATCAGCCCCAGCATTTT
TRBD1 NA TRBJ2-7 TRBV5-8 CASSLADGTGAPYEQYF TGTGCCAGCAGCTTGGCCGACGGGACAGGGGCGCCCTACGAGCAGTACTTC
NA NA TRBJ2-3 TRBV5-5 CASSLGQPRDTQYF TGTGCCAGCAGCTTGGGACAGCCCAGGGATACGCAGTATTTT
TRBD2 few TRBJ2-3 TRBV10-3 CAISGLAGAVSTDTQYF TGTGCCATCAGTGGACTAGCGGGGGCCGTTAGCACAGATACGCAGTATTTT
NA NA TRBJ1-6 TRBV15 CATSRDLMAGNSPLHF TGTGCCACCAGCAGAGATCTAATGGCCGGGAATTCACCCCTCCACTTT
NA NA TRBJ1-1 TRBV4-1 CASSQEYFHPENTEAFF TGCGCCAGCAGCCAAGAATATTTCCACCCAGAGAACACTGAAGCTTTCTTT
NA few TRBJ2-7 TRBV4-3 CASSQDRPSSEQYF TGCGCCAGCAGCCAAGATAGGCCTTCTTCCGAGCAGTACTTC
TRBD1 NA TRBJ2-5 TRBV5-4 CASSLGGWTGTGGSQETQYF TGTGCCAGCAGCTTGGGTGGGTGGACAGGGACAGGGGGAAGCCAAGAGACCCAGTACTTC
TRBD1 NA TRBJ1-3 TRBV7-7 CASSLATSTGAFGNTIYF TGTGCTAGCAGCTTAGCAACCTCGACAGGGGCATTTGGAAACACCATATATTTT
TRBD1 NA TRBJ2-1 TRBV19 CASTRTGVWIDEQFF TGTGCCAGTACCCGGACAGGGGTATGGATCGATGAGCAGTTCTTC
NA NA TRBJ2-7 TRBV4-3 CASSQEQTDEQYF TGCGCCAGCAGCCAAGAGCAGACTGACGAGCAGTACTTC
NA NA TRBJ1-5 TRBV4-1 CASSQGGGGSNQPQHF TGCGCCAGCAGCCAAGGGGGAGGGGGTAGCAATCAGCCCCAGCATTTT
NA NA TRBJ1-4 TRBV28 CASSLTRGELFF TGTGCCAGCAGTCTGACTAGGGGGGAACTGTTTTTT
NA NA TRBJ1-1 TRBV7-3 CASSLDNTWNTEAFF TGTGCCAGCAGCTTAGATAACACTTGGAACACTGAAGCTTTCTTT
TRBD1 medium-sized TRBJ1-5 TRBV6-5 CASSYTTGEDQPQHF TGTGCCAGCAGTTACACCACAGGGGAAGATCAGCCCCAGCATTTT
NA NA TRBJ2-6 TRBV15 CATHRNGANVLTF TGTGCCACCCACCGGAATGGGGCCAACGTCCTGACTTTC
NA NA TRBJ2-4 TRBV4-3 CASSQELGGAKNIQYF TGCGCCAGCAGCCAAGAGTTGGGGGGTGCCAAAAACATTCAGTACTTC